The rows below give T cell receptor beta chains drawn from one sample of a study of shared clonotypes between healthy human individuals. Profiled with immunoSEQ multiplex PCR; TCRdb holds only in-frame clones, not every one. This table holds about 560,000 clones, 70% to 80% found once. The material sequenced was PBMCs. The receptors were gathered from a woman aged 40 to 49 in good health. Some clones in this sample may be carry-over from other donors' samples. Both conserved end residues are part of each CDR3. The D gene is left open where the match is weak. Rows may omit the clone size; those that give it use once, few, many or a size class.

j_call clone_size d_call v_call cdr3_aa cdr3_nt
TRBJ2-7 - - TRBV4-1 CASSQLGLRSYEQYF TGCGCCAGCAGCCAACTAGGACTTCGCTCCTACGAGCAGTACTTC
TRBJ2-7 - TRBD1 TRBV28 CATSGTGREQYF TGTGCCACCAGCGGGACAGGGCGCGAGCAGTACTTC
TRBJ2-1 few - TRBV29-1 CTYTLEYNEQFF TGCACCTATACACTGGAATACAATGAGCAGTTCTTC
TRBJ2-7 - - TRBV19 CASSIDRSSYEQYF TGTGCCAGTAGTATAGACAGGAGCTCCTACGAGCAGTACTTC
TRBJ1-5 many - TRBV6-1 CASTKTDNSNQPQHF TGTGCCAGCACCAAGACGGATAATAGCAATCAGCCCCAGCATTTT
TRBJ2-7 many TRBD1 TRBV28 CASSPPGTGRYEQYF TGTGCCAGCAGTCCTCCCGGGACAGGGAGGTACGAGCAGTACTTC
TRBJ1-5 few TRBD1 TRBV18 CASSRQGSNQPQHF TGTGCCAGCTCAAGACAGGGCAGCAATCAGCCCCAGCATTTT
TRBJ1-2 - - TRBV5-1 CASSSQGSYGYTF TGCGCCAGCAGCTCCCAGGGGAGCTATGGCTACACCTTC
TRBJ2-2 - - TRBV29-1 CSVRDGNTGELFF TGCAGCGTCCGGGACGGAAACACCGGGGAGCTGTTTTTT
TRBJ1-5 many - TRBV7-2 CASSFGQNNQPQHF TGTGCCAGCAGCTTCGGACAAAACAATCAGCCCCAGCATTTT
TRBJ2-7 - - TRBV2 CASSAQGYEQYF TGTGCCAGCAGTGCGCAGGGGTACGAGCAGTACTTC
TRBJ2-2 - - TRBV5-1 CASSRLVDGELFF TGCGCCAGCAGCCGATTGGTGGACGGGGAGCTGTTTTTT
TRBJ1-1 - - TRBV5-5 CASSSGTTEAFF TGTGCCAGCAGCTCAGGGACCACTGAAGCTTTCTTT
TRBJ1-2 - - TRBV30 CAWSHDRTHGYTF TGTGCCTGGAGCCACGACAGGACCCATGGCTACACCTTC
TRBJ2-7 - TRBD1 TRBV18 CASSPPGQGYEQYF TGTGCCAGCTCACCTCCGGGACAGGGTTACGAGCAGTACTTC
TRBJ2-7 - TRBD1 TRBV7-9 CASHQQGADEQYF TGTGCCAGCCACCAACAGGGGGCCGACGAGCAGTACTTC
TRBJ2-3 - - TRBV5-1 CASSLAPGTRNTDTQYF TGCGCCAGCAGCTTGGCCCCGGGGACTCGCAACACAGATACGCAGTATTTT
TRBJ2-1 - - TRBV4-3 CASSQSPTSYNEQFF TGCGCCAGCAGCCAATCCCCGACTAGCTACAATGAGCAGTTCTTC
TRBJ1-5 - - TRBV6-1 CASSESGHSNQPQHF TGTGCCAGCAGTGAATCGGGCCATAGCAATCAGCCCCAGCATTTT
TRBJ1-2 - - TRBV5-8 CASSPRRGFNYGYTF TGTGCCAGCAGTCCCCGCCGGGGCTTCAACTATGGCTACACCTTC
TRBJ1-3 - - TRBV15 CATSRDRVSGNTIYF TGTGCCACCAGCAGAGACAGGGTCTCTGGAAACACCATATATTTT
TRBJ2-7 - TRBD2 TRBV4-2 CASSQVTSGIYEQYF TGTGCCAGCAGCCAAGTAACTAGCGGGATATACGAGCAGTACTTC
TRBJ2-7 - TRBD2 TRBV25-1 CASGSGTSGNHEQYF TGTGCCAGCGGGTCAGGGACTAGCGGGAACCACGAGCAGTACTTC
TRBJ1-5 medium-sized - TRBV7-2 CASSLVLGGNNQPQHF TGTGCCAGCAGCTTAGTCTTGGGGGGGAATAACCAGCCCCAGCATTTT
TRBJ2-2 few TRBD2 TRBV30 CAWSPGTSGSIGTGELFF TGTGCCTGGAGTCCCGGGACTAGCGGGAGTATTGGCACCGGGGAGCTGTTTTTT
TRBJ1-1 many TRBD1 TRBV11-2 CASSTWGTGGTEAFF TGTGCCAGCAGCACCTGGGGGACAGGGGGCACTGAAGCTTTCTTT
TRBJ1-2 - - TRBV4-1 CASSQETYYGYTF TGCGCCAGCAGCCAAGAGACCTACTATGGCTACACCTTC
TRBJ1-4 - - TRBV6-1 CASSLNRGPNEKLFF TGTGCCAGCTCCCTTAATCGGGGGCCTAATGAAAAACTGTTTTTT
TRBJ1-3 - TRBD1 TRBV5-1 CASSLGQPSSGNTIYF TGCGCCAGCAGTTTGGGACAGCCATCCTCTGGAAACACCATATATTTT
TRBJ1-1 - - TRBV11-2 CASSRSAGAAGWNTEAFF TGTGCCAGCAGCCGCTCCGCAGGGGCAGCCGGATGGAACACTGAAGCTTTCTTT
TRBJ2-2 once TRBD2 TRBV11-2 CASSLGIAGGNTGELFF TGTGCCAGCAGCTTAGGTATAGCGGGAGGGAACACCGGGGAGCTGTTTTTT
TRBJ2-1 few TRBD2 TRBV5-6 CASSFSGSLGNEQFF TGTGCCAGCAGCTTTAGCGGGAGTCTGGGGAATGAGCAGTTCTTC
TRBJ1-5 - TRBD1 TRBV15 CATSRPGQEVRQPQHF TGTGCCACCAGCAGACCTGGACAGGAGGTCCGACAGCCCCAGCATTTT
TRBJ2-4 - TRBD2 TRBV28 CASSWAGETKNIQYF TGTGCCAGCAGTTGGGCGGGAGAAACCAAAAACATTCAGTACTTC
TRBJ1-4 - - TRBV18 CASSPPGRTNEKLFF TGTGCCAGCTCACCCCCGGGAAGAACTAATGAAAAACTGTTTTTT
TRBJ2-5 - - TRBV15 CATSRDSHRRFETQYF TGTGCCACCAGCAGAGATTCGCACCGGCGATTTGAGACCCAGTACTTC
TRBJ2-5 - TRBD2 TRBV19 CASSIDPMTAAIAGGETQYF TGTGCCAGTAGTATAGATCCCATGACAGCGGCGATAGCGGGGGGGGAGACCCAGTACTTC
TRBJ1-2 - TRBD1 TRBV27 CASSLWGTGDANYGYTF TGTGCCAGCAGTTTATGGGGGACAGGGGACGCTAACTATGGCTACACCTTC
TRBJ1-1 once TRBD1 TRBV11-3 CASSFYRGLDTEAFF TGTGCCAGCAGCTTCTACAGGGGGCTGGACACTGAAGCTTTCTTT
TRBJ1-1 many - TRBV4-3 CASSQDLGGGGTEAFF TGCGCCAGCAGCCAAGATCTCGGAGGGGGTGGGACTGAAGCTTTCTTT
TRBJ2-5 once - TRBV7-2 CASSLGGGGETQYF TGTGCCAGCAGCTTAGGTGGAGGGGGCGAGACCCAGTACTTC
TRBJ2-3 - - TRBV13 CASSLGQPDTQYF TGTGCCAGCAGCTTGGGTCAACCAGATACGCAGTATTTT
TRBJ1-2 - - TRBV30 CAWSLDPRDYGYTF TGTGCCTGGAGTTTAGACCCCAGGGACTATGGCTACACCTTC
TRBJ2-7 - - TRBV5-4 CASSADGQGYYEQYF TGTGCCAGCAGCGCAGACGGGCAGGGGTACTACGAGCAGTACTTC
TRBJ2-1 - - TRBV5-5 CASSPYTGTSNEQFF TGTGCCAGCAGCCCGTATACCGGGACTTCCAATGAGCAGTTCTTC
TRBJ1-1 - - TRBV5-4 CASSPRPGRDLPLAFF TGTGCCAGCAGCCCACGCCCCGGACGGGACCTGCCCTTAGCTTTCTTT